The source of this TCR beta chain is a study of blood T cells in healthy people across ages. Donor samples were obtained from healthy Caucasian individuals from Russia, aged about 6 to 90. Whole-study results and caveats: Researchers said unsorted PBMCs prevented a conclusive naive versus antigen-experienced comparison. More naive CD4+ cells and higher diversity marked long-lived donors relative to aged donors.

V lost 3 bases, J lost 7 bases, and 4 bases stayed unmatched. The germline V gene has CDR1 SGDLS and CDR2 YYNGEE. This CDR3 region has 14 residues. With a J-beta primer mix and a sample-barcoded 5' primer, a second PCR ran about 7 to 12 cycles. Each CDR3 protein gets one entry after TCRdb re-called the 5' RACE reads with MiXCR. The sample records 600,000 to 1,000,000 distinct CDR3 sequences, roughly 64% being singletons. In regard to this clonotype: Its antigen remains unknown.

The chain carries TRBV9 and TRBJ1-6; TRBD1 matches 7 bases. Material for sequencing was blood. The TCR originated in a man younger than 45 in good health. The CDR3 DNA reads as TGTGCCAGCAGCGCTAGGGACAGAAATTCACCCCTCCACTTT. The encoded protein is CASSARDRNSPLHF.